The 5 T cell receptor beta chains below all came from one sample that was sequenced in a study of cytomegalovirus exposure and HLA in healthy donors. Vbeta (60) and Jbeta (13) primers were used in the PCR. TCRdb keeps only in-frame clones here, not all; method: immunoSEQ multiplex PCR. Among 220,000 or so clones listed, approximately 78% were seen once. The material sequenced was PBMCs. The receptors were sampled from a woman in her 40s in good health and CMV-seronegative.

The V gene is TRBV27, the J gene TRBJ1-1; 10 nucleotides agree with TRBD1. This CDR3 region has 16 residues. Germline V gives CDR1 MNHEY, CDR2 SMNVEV (reference sequence). Unmatched junction bases numbered 11, after V lost 5 bases and J lost 5 bases. CDR3 loop: CASSPWDRGRGTEAFF. CDR3 coding DNA: TGTGCCAGCAGTCCTTGGGACAGGGGAAGGGGGACTGAAGCTTTCTTT.

This sequence joins TRBV7-9 and TRBJ1-2, with 11 bases lining up with TRBD1. V lost 3 bases, J lost 6 bases, and 6 bases stayed unmatched. CDR1 SEHNR and CDR2 FQNEAQ come from the germline V gene (reference sequence). This CDR3 is 15 amino acids long. The CDR3 coding sequence is TGTGCCAGCAGCTTCGGGACAGGGGGGGAGGATGGCTACACCTTC. Residues: CASSFGTGGEDGYTF.

V usage is TRBV7-9 and J usage is TRBJ1-1; D not resolved. This CDR3 has 13 amino acids. Deletions cut 5 bases from V and 7 bases from J, with 14 bases between. Germline CDR1 and CDR2: SEHNR and FQNEAQ (reference sequence). Written as DNA, the CDR3 is TGTGCCAGCAGCCCCCCGTCGGTGATTGAAGCTTTCTTT. It translates to CASSPPSVIEAFF.

J is TRBJ2-6 and V is TRBV13, with D perhaps matching TRBD2 (7 bases). This CDR3 contains 18 residues. In germline, CDR1 is PRHDT, CDR2 FYEKMQ (reference sequence). Trimming removed 5 bases from V and 0 bases from J, with 17 bases in between. The CDR3 bases are TGTGCCAGCAGCCACCCGCGGGGGCGCCTCTCTGGGGCCAACGTCCTGACTTTC. Amino acids: CASSHPRGRLSGANVLTF.

Only a few counts were recorded for this clone. This rearrangement joins TRBV6-1 to TRBJ1-2; no clear D gene. The CDR3 totals 14 residues. V lost 5 bases and J lost 4, with 14 bases in between. Per the germline V gene, CDR1 is MNHNS and CDR2 is SASEGT. This CDR3 reads CASSSASVFYGYTF. The DNA of the CDR3 is TGTGCCAGCAGTTCTGCGTCCGTTTTCTATGGCTACACCTTC.